A selection of T cell receptor beta chains follows, all from one sample in a study of blood T cell repertoires in COVID-19. Measured with immunoSEQ multiplex PCR; TCRdb has only the in-frame clones, and not every one. The sample holds approximately 330,000 clones; roughly 91% are singletons and the top ten take roughly a tenth. Input material: PBMCs or T cells enriched from blood (not recorded which). These receptors all come from a woman in her twenties or thirties who had recovered from COVID-19. CDR3s include the opening cysteine and the closing phenylalanine or tryptophan. D genes are given only for firm matches. Some rows mark clone size as missing; the rest say once, few, many or name a class of expanded clone.

abundance: .
j_gene: TRBJ1-1
len: 15
v_gene: TRBV4-2
d_gene: .
CDR3nt: TGTGCCAGCAGCCACCCATTGGGAGGGAACACTGAAGCTTTCTTT
CDR3aa: CASSHPLGGNTEAFF

abundance: .
j_gene: TRBJ1-1
len: 16
v_gene: TRBV5-4
d_gene: TRBD1
CDR3nt: TGTGCCAGCAGCTTGATGGGACAGGGGATGAACACTGAAGCTTTCTTT
CDR3aa: CASSLMGQGMNTEAFF

abundance: .
j_gene: TRBJ2-7
len: 14
v_gene: TRBV6-5
d_gene: .
CDR3nt: TGTGCCAGCAGTTACTCCGGGAAGACCTACGAGCAGTACTTC
CDR3aa: CASSYSGKTYEQYF

abundance: .
j_gene: TRBJ1-2
len: 14
v_gene: TRBV2
d_gene: .
CDR3nt: TGTGCCAGCAGTGACCGAGGGACACTCTATGGCTACACCTTC
CDR3aa: CASSDRGTLYGYTF

abundance: .
j_gene: TRBJ2-1
len: 14
v_gene: TRBV14
d_gene: .
CDR3nt: TGTGCCAGCAGCCAAGATCTGGTGGGGCATGAGCAGTTCTTC
CDR3aa: CASSQDLVGHEQFF

abundance: once
j_gene: TRBJ1-4
len: 14
v_gene: TRBV29-1
d_gene: .
CDR3nt: TGCAGCGTCTGGAGGAGGGGCGAAGGGGAAAAACTGTTTTTT
CDR3aa: CSVWRRGEGEKLFF

abundance: .
j_gene: TRBJ2-3
len: 16
v_gene: TRBV9
d_gene: TRBD1
CDR3nt: TGTGCCAGCAGCGGAAACAGGACAGGGGGCACAGATACGCAGTATTTT
CDR3aa: CASSGNRTGGTDTQYF

abundance: few
j_gene: TRBJ2-3
len: 14
v_gene: TRBV30
d_gene: .
CDR3nt: TGTGCCTGGAGTGTTGACTTTGGTGGGGATACGCAGTATTTT
CDR3aa: CAWSVDFGGDTQYF

abundance: .
j_gene: TRBJ2-1
len: 15
v_gene: TRBV19
d_gene: TRBD2
CDR3nt: TGTGCCAGTAGTAAGGCGGGAGGGTCCTACAATGAGCAGTTCTTC
CDR3aa: CASSKAGGSYNEQFF

abundance: few
j_gene: TRBJ2-6
len: 18
v_gene: TRBV28
d_gene: TRBD2
CDR3nt: TGTGCCAGCAGCTCTAACTGGCGGGAGGGCTCTGGGGCCAACGTCCTGACTTTC
CDR3aa: CASSSNWREGSGANVLTF

abundance: .
j_gene: TRBJ2-1
len: 20
v_gene: TRBV4-1
d_gene: TRBD2
CDR3nt: TGCGCCAGCAGCCAAGCGCTAGCGGGAGTGACCTTTGTCTGGTACAATGAGCAGTTCTTC
CDR3aa: CASSQALAGVTFVWYNEQFF

abundance: .
j_gene: TRBJ2-5
len: 13
v_gene: TRBV7-2
d_gene: .
CDR3nt: TGTGCCAGCAGCCTCAACGGGTGGGAGACCCAGTACTTC
CDR3aa: CASSLNGWETQYF

abundance: .
j_gene: TRBJ1-2
len: 15
v_gene: TRBV19
d_gene: TRBD1
CDR3nt: TGTGCCAGTAGTCCCCCGACAGGGGATCTCTATGGCTACACCTTC
CDR3aa: CASSPPTGDLYGYTF

abundance: .
j_gene: TRBJ1-2
len: 14
v_gene: TRBV5-1
d_gene: TRBD1
CDR3nt: TGCGCCAGCAGCGGATACAGGGGGCGGGATGGCTACACCTTC
CDR3aa: CASSGYRGRDGYTF

abundance: .
j_gene: TRBJ2-7
len: 14
v_gene: TRBV4-1
d_gene: TRBD2
CDR3nt: TGCGCCAGCAGCCCCAGCGGGGAGACCTACGAGCAGTACTTC
CDR3aa: CASSPSGETYEQYF

abundance: .
j_gene: TRBJ2-3
len: 14
v_gene: TRBV19
d_gene: .
CDR3nt: TGTGCCAGTACTCGCGGAGCTAGCACAGATACGCAGTATTTT
CDR3aa: CASTRGASTDTQYF

abundance: .
j_gene: TRBJ1-1
len: 18
v_gene: TRBV19
d_gene: TRBD1
CDR3nt: TGTGCCAGTAAAGCTGCGTACTCTGGACAGGCCCCGAACACTGAAGCTTTCTTT
CDR3aa: CASKAAYSGQAPNTEAFF

abundance: .
j_gene: TRBJ1-2
len: 15
v_gene: TRBV6-6
d_gene: TRBD1
CDR3nt: TGTGCCAGCAGTTACCCAACCCAGGGGGATCATGGCTACACCTTC
CDR3aa: CASSYPTQGDHGYTF

abundance: few
j_gene: TRBJ1-2
len: 14
v_gene: TRBV5-1
d_gene: .
CDR3nt: TGCGCCAGCAGCTTGGCCGCCAACATCTATGGCTACACCTTC
CDR3aa: CASSLAANIYGYTF

abundance: .
j_gene: TRBJ2-1
len: 17
v_gene: TRBV5-1
d_gene: TRBD2
CDR3nt: TGCGCCAGCAGCTCGGGACTAGCGGGAGTGGGCTACAATGAGCAGTTCTTC
CDR3aa: CASSSGLAGVGYNEQFF

abundance: .
j_gene: TRBJ2-7
len: 16
v_gene: TRBV9
d_gene: TRBD2
CDR3nt: TGTGCCAGCAGCGTAGGGCTAGCGGGAGAGTTCTACGAGCAGTACTTC
CDR3aa: CASSVGLAGEFYEQYF

abundance: .
j_gene: TRBJ2-7
len: 13
v_gene: TRBV28
d_gene: .
CDR3nt: TGTGCCAGCAGCAACGGTAATCCCTACGAGCAGTACTTC
CDR3aa: CASSNGNPYEQYF

abundance: .
j_gene: TRBJ1-1
len: 15
v_gene: TRBV18
d_gene: .
CDR3nt: TGTGCCAGCTCCCTCTTGGGCGGGATGAACACTGAAGCTTTCTTT
CDR3aa: CASSLLGGMNTEAFF

abundance: .
j_gene: TRBJ2-5
len: 14
v_gene: TRBV18
d_gene: .
CDR3nt: TGTGCCAGCTCACCAGGAGGGAGCAAAGAGACCCAGTACTTC
CDR3aa: CASSPGGSKETQYF

abundance: .
j_gene: TRBJ2-1
len: 15
v_gene: TRBV7-3
d_gene: TRBD1
CDR3nt: TGTGCCAGCAGCTTGGGACAGGGGGCAGGCAATGAGCAGTTCTTC
CDR3aa: CASSLGQGAGNEQFF

abundance: .
j_gene: TRBJ2-2
len: 16
v_gene: TRBV19
d_gene: .
CDR3nt: TGTGCCAGTAGTATAGTGGCCAGGTTCCACACCGGGGAGCTGTTTTTT
CDR3aa: CASSIVARFHTGELFF

abundance: .
j_gene: TRBJ2-7
len: 15
v_gene: TRBV5-4
d_gene: .
CDR3nt: TGTGCCAGCAGGACTGATTCCTCCCTCATCTACGAGCAGTACTTC
CDR3aa: CASRTDSSLIYEQYF

abundance: .
j_gene: TRBJ1-6
len: 17
v_gene: TRBV4-1
d_gene: .
CDR3nt: TGCGCCAGCAGCCAGGCATATCGGCGGGGGCTGAGTTCACCCCTCCACTTT
CDR3aa: CASSQAYRRGLSSPLHF

abundance: once
j_gene: TRBJ1-1
len: 15
v_gene: TRBV6-2/TRBV6-3
d_gene: .
CDR3nt: TGTGCCAGCAGTTACGGGAGGGTAACGAACACTGAAGCTTTCTTT
CDR3aa: CASSYGRVTNTEAFF

abundance: .
j_gene: TRBJ2-7
len: 17
v_gene: TRBV7-9
d_gene: TRBD2
CDR3nt: TGTGCCAGCAGCTTGCTCCCGGGACTAGCGGATCCCTACGAGCAGTACTTC
CDR3aa: CASSLLPGLADPYEQYF

abundance: once
j_gene: TRBJ2-7
len: 17
v_gene: TRBV2
d_gene: .
CDR3nt: TGTGCCAGCAGTGTACCTACGGAGGTATACCGCTCCTACGAGCAGTACTTC
CDR3aa: CASSVPTEVYRSYEQYF

abundance: .
j_gene: TRBJ2-1
len: 15
v_gene: TRBV10-1
d_gene: TRBD1
CDR3nt: TGCGCCAGCAGTGAGCGACAGGGATCATACAATGAGCAGTTCTTC
CDR3aa: CASSERQGSYNEQFF

abundance: .
j_gene: TRBJ2-5
len: 14
v_gene: TRBV10-2
d_gene: TRBD2
CDR3nt: TGCGCCAGCGGCTCTAGCGGTAACCAAGAGACCCAGTACTTC
CDR3aa: CASGSSGNQETQYF

abundance: .
j_gene: TRBJ2-7
len: 13
v_gene: TRBV12-3/TRBV12-4
d_gene: .
CDR3nt: TGTGCCAGCACCGTCGGAGGGACTCAGGAGCAGTACTTC
CDR3aa: CASTVGGTQEQYF

abundance: .
j_gene: TRBJ2-3
len: 16
v_gene: TRBV2
d_gene: TRBD2
CDR3nt: TGTGCCAGCAGTGAAATAGGACTAGCGAGCACAGATACGCAGTATTTT
CDR3aa: CASSEIGLASTDTQYF

abundance: .
j_gene: TRBJ2-7
len: 16
v_gene: TRBV27
d_gene: .
CDR3nt: TGTGCCAGCAGTTTAAAGGGTGCAGGGTGGTCCTACGAGCAGTACTTC
CDR3aa: CASSLKGAGWSYEQYF

abundance: .
j_gene: TRBJ2-1
len: 15
v_gene: TRBV5-4
d_gene: TRBD2
CDR3nt: TGTGCCAGCAAGACCGGACTAGCGAATAACAATGAGCAGTTCTTC
CDR3aa: CASKTGLANNNEQFF

abundance: once
j_gene: TRBJ2-5
len: 14
v_gene: TRBV14
d_gene: .
CDR3nt: TGTGCCAGCAGTCTTGTGGACAGTGAAGAGACCCAGTACTTC
CDR3aa: CASSLVDSEETQYF

abundance: .
j_gene: TRBJ1-2
len: 16
v_gene: TRBV3-1/TRBV3-2
d_gene: .
CDR3nt: TGTGCCAGCAGTCAACCCGAGAGGGCCGACTCCTATGGCTACACCTTC
CDR3aa: CASSQPERADSYGYTF

abundance: .
j_gene: TRBJ2-1
len: 14
v_gene: TRBV5-1
d_gene: .
CDR3nt: TGCGCCAGCAGCCTCGGACTGGACGTAAATGAGCAGTTCTTC
CDR3aa: CASSLGLDVNEQFF

abundance: .
j_gene: TRBJ2-3
len: 18
v_gene: TRBV14
d_gene: .
CDR3nt: TGTGCCAGCAGCCAAGATGGGCGCCTATCGAGGGGGACAGATACGCAGTATTTT
CDR3aa: CASSQDGRLSRGTDTQYF

abundance: once
j_gene: TRBJ1-5
len: 15
v_gene: TRBV7-2
d_gene: .
CDR3nt: TGTGCCAGCAGCCACCTCTCAGGGGAGGGTCAGCCCCAGCATTTT
CDR3aa: CASSHLSGEGQPQHF

abundance: .
j_gene: TRBJ1-3
len: 17
v_gene: TRBV11-2
d_gene: TRBD1
CDR3nt: TGTGCCAGCAGCTTTTCAACAGGGGAGTATCGTGGAAACACCATATATTTT
CDR3aa: CASSFSTGEYRGNTIYF

abundance: once
j_gene: TRBJ2-7
len: 13
v_gene: TRBV10-3
d_gene: .
CDR3nt: TGTGCCATCAGCATAGGCGGAACCTACGAGCAGTACTTC
CDR3aa: CAISIGGTYEQYF

abundance: .
j_gene: TRBJ2-5
len: 15
v_gene: TRBV28
d_gene: TRBD1
CDR3nt: TGTGCCAGCAGGACCGGGACAGGGGGCCCCAAGACCCAGTACTTC
CDR3aa: CASRTGTGGPKTQYF

abundance: .
j_gene: TRBJ2-1
len: 15
v_gene: TRBV19
d_gene: TRBD2
CDR3nt: TGTGCCAGTAGTCCTCGGGGGGGGAGCCCCAATGAGCAGTTCTTC
CDR3aa: CASSPRGGSPNEQFF

abundance: .
j_gene: TRBJ2-1
len: 17
v_gene: TRBV3-1/TRBV3-2
d_gene: TRBD2
CDR3nt: TGTGCCAGCAGCCAAGACCTAGCGGGGAGCTCCTACAATGAGCAGTTCTTC
CDR3aa: CASSQDLAGSSYNEQFF

abundance: .
j_gene: TRBJ2-5
len: 14
v_gene: TRBV9
d_gene: .
CDR3nt: TGTGCCAGCAGCGCATACTCGAAGGGGGAGACCCAGTACTTC
CDR3aa: CASSAYSKGETQYF

abundance: .
j_gene: TRBJ2-5
len: 14
v_gene: TRBV9
d_gene: .
CDR3nt: TGTGCCAGCAGCGTATTACAGGGCCAAGAGACCCAGTACTTC
CDR3aa: CASSVLQGQETQYF

abundance: .
j_gene: TRBJ1-3
len: 14
v_gene: TRBV13
d_gene: TRBD1
CDR3nt: TGTGCCAGCAGCGGGACAGGGGGTGGAAACACCATATATTTT
CDR3aa: CASSGTGGGNTIYF

abundance: .
j_gene: TRBJ2-5
len: 18
v_gene: TRBV3-1/TRBV3-2
d_gene: .
CDR3nt: TGTGCCAGCAGTCAAAGAGGGCAGCTTTGGGGTTTAGGAGAGACCCAGTACTTC
CDR3aa: CASSQRGQLWGLGETQYF

abundance: .
j_gene: TRBJ2-2
len: 17
v_gene: TRBV27
d_gene: .
CDR3nt: TGTGCCAGCAGTTTCCTTCGGGACACGGAATACACCGGGGAGCTGTTTTTT
CDR3aa: CASSFLRDTEYTGELFF

abundance: .
j_gene: TRBJ2-1
len: 16
v_gene: TRBV7-2
d_gene: TRBD1
CDR3nt: TGTGCCAGCAGTCTTATGACAGGGGACTTTCGAAATGAGCAGTTCTTC
CDR3aa: CASSLMTGDFRNEQFF

abundance: .
j_gene: TRBJ1-3
len: 15
v_gene: TRBV7-6
d_gene: TRBD1
CDR3nt: TGTGCCAGCAGCTTTGACAGGGACCCTGGAAACACCATATATTTT
CDR3aa: CASSFDRDPGNTIYF

abundance: .
j_gene: TRBJ2-2
len: 15
v_gene: TRBV19
d_gene: .
CDR3nt: TGTGCCAGTAGCACTCGAGGAACGAACACCGGGGAGCTGTTTTTT
CDR3aa: CASSTRGTNTGELFF